This paragraph covers one T cell receptor beta chain sequence. The V end was cut by 1 base, the J end by 6 bases, with 6 bases between. The CDR3 sequence is 12 residues long. In germline, CDR1 is SGDLS, CDR2 YYNGEE. The sample is drawn from a study of blood T cell repertoires in COVID-19. Study-wide context: Acute and convalescent COVID-19 samples came from the United States, Italy and Spain. Nucleic acid was either cDNA or gDNA, and it came from T cells, B-cell-depleted T cells, or PBMCs.

Original methodology: Quantification of nucleated cells was approximated via reference gene primer amplification. Clones were sequenced by immunoSEQ multiplex PCR, and TCRdb holds only the in-frame ones, with some missing. D and trimming come from the DNA, and the V and J calls and clone size come from that table. Of over 250,000 clones listed, approximately 85% are singletons. Sequenced material: peripheral blood. The gene calls are TRBV9 and TRBJ2-3; D ambiguous. The sequence came from a woman aged 65 to 85 with acute or convalescent COVID-19. CDR3 nucleotide sequence: TGTGCCAGCAGCGTAACTTTTGATACGCAGTATTTT. It codes for CASSVTFDTQYF.